This record concerns one TCR beta chain sequence. The data were taken from a study of blood T cell repertoires in COVID-19. Overall study context: Samples of COVID-19 (acute and convalescent) were obtained from the United States, Italy and Spain. Nucleic acid was either cDNA or gDNA, and it came from T cells, B-cell-depleted T cells, or PBMCs.

Original processing notes: Reference gene primer amplification gave estimated nucleated cell counts. Clones were sequenced by immunoSEQ multiplex PCR, and TCRdb holds only the in-frame ones, with some missing. V, J and clone size are taken as reported in that table, and D and trimming were inferred from the DNA itself. Found here are roughly 100,000 clones, nearly 90% of them singletons; the top ten hold approximately 3.1%. The sequencing sample was made of peripheral blood. The clonotype originates from a middle-aged man in a cohort sampled during active COVID-19.

CDR3: CASRKTGGHQPQHF. The CDR3 nucleotides read TGTGCCAGTAGGAAGACAGGGGGCCATCAGCCCCAGCATTTT. The chain employs TRBV19 and TRBJ1-5; the match to TRBD1 covers 10 bases. CDR1 and CDR2 from the germline V gene are LNHDA and SQIVND (reference sequence). The V gene end was trimmed by 6 bases and the J gene end by 5 bases; junction bases not matched to a gene: 4. This CDR3 region has 14 residues.